The 19 T cell receptor beta chains below come from one sample, sequenced in a study of T cell responses to AZD1222 COVID-19 vaccine. Produced via immunoSEQ multiplex PCR; TCRdb's table is partial and in-frame only. The table has 90,000 to 120,000 clones, around 94% seen once. Sequencing was performed on peripheral blood, taken on day 0 of AZD1222 vaccination. These receptors came from an adult in good health.

The V gene is TRBV19, the J gene TRBJ1-5; D unresolved. The CDR3 runs to 16 residues. Germline CDR1 and CDR2: LNHDA and SQIVND (reference sequence). V dropped 2 bases and J dropped 1 base, with 12 bases sitting between them. CDR3 residues: CASSISRGVSNQPQHF. Written as DNA, the CDR3 is TGTGCCAGTAGTATATCCCGGGGAGTAAGCAATCAGCCCCAGCATTTT. Drawing the rest from reference TRBV19 and TRBJ1-5, the complete variable domain is DGGITQSPKYLFRKEGQNVTLSCEQNLNHDAMYWYRQDPGQGLRLIYYSQIVNDFQKGDIAEGYSVSREKKESFPLTVTSAQKNPTAFYLCASSISRGVSNQPQHFGDGTRLSIL.

The chain links TRBV6-5 to TRBJ2-3; 9 bases are a match to TRBD2. The CDR3 has 14 residues. CDR1 is MNHEY and CDR2 is SVGAGI in the germline V gene. V lost 5 bases and J lost 1; bases outside the gene matches: 1. CDR3 sequence reads: CASSRTSGTDTQYF. The CDR3 nucleotides are TGTGCCAGCAGTCGGACTAGCGGCACAGATACGCAGTATTTT.

The chain links TRBV20-1 to TRBJ2-1; 10 bases agree with TRBD2. Losses at the gene ends were 3 bases for V and 2 bases for J; bases not matched to a gene: 7. The CDR3 is 16 residues long. The germline gives CDR1 DFQATT, CDR2 SNEGSKA (reference sequence). The CDR3 region is CSASSWSGGAYNEQFF. The CDR3 nucleotides read TGCAGTGCTAGTAGTTGGAGCGGGGGGGCCTACAATGAGCAGTTCTTC.

The V call is TRBV28, the J call TRBJ1-2; unclear D gene. Germline V gives CDR1 MDHEN, CDR2 SYDVKM. CDR3 size: 14 residues. V was shortened by 8 bases and J by 0 bases, with 13 bases between the two germline ends. CDR3 amino acids: CASQRTKANYGYTF. The CDR3, as DNA: TGTGCCAGCCAAAGGACTAAAGCTAACTATGGCTACACCTTC.

This sequence joins TRBV12-3 or TRBV12-4 and TRBJ1-1; 9 bases line up with TRBD1. CDR3 length: 13 residues. The J segment lost 4 bases and the V segment lost 5 bases, leaving 2 bases of the junction unmatched. The CDR3 reads CASSTGGLTEAFF. The CDR3 DNA follows: TGTGCCAGCAGTACAGGGGGCCTCACTGAAGCTTTCTTT.

The rearrangement uses TRBV6-5 and TRBJ1-3, with no clear D. Looked up from germline, CDR1 is MNHEY and CDR2 is SVGAGI. Trimming took 7 bases from V and 4 from J, leaving 17 bases between them. The CDR3 consists of 15 residues. This CDR3 reads CASTLDRAAGNTIYF. As DNA, the CDR3 is TGTGCCAGCACCCTCGACCGGGCGGCAGGAAACACCATATATTTT.

The chain links TRBV6-1 to TRBJ1-5; D unresolved. The germline V gene has CDR1 MNHNS and CDR2 SASEGT. CDR3 size: 16 residues. V was cut by 3 bases and J by 3 bases, with 15 bases left in between. The CDR3 sequence: CASSEDREWVNQPQHF. The DNA of the CDR3 is TGTGCCAGCAGTGAGGATAGGGAATGGGTCAATCAGCCCCAGCATTTT.

The chain uses TRBV7-2 and TRBJ1-2; 11 bases are a match to TRBD1. This CDR3 is 17 amino acids long. CDR1 and CDR2 from the germline V gene are SGHTA and FQGNSA. J lost 4 bases, V lost 7 bases, and 14 bases had no gene match. The CDR3 spells CASTHGDRGVSGYGYTF. In nucleotides, the CDR3 is TGTGCCAGCACCCACGGGGACAGGGGGGTTAGTGGCTATGGCTACACCTTC.

This chain connects TRBV18 to TRBJ1-5; D might be TRBD1 (6 bases). CDR1 and CDR2 (germline): KGHSH, LQKENI. Deletions cut 1 base from V and 0 bases from J, with 7 bases between. The CDR3 has 15 residues. CDR3 DNA: TGTGCCAGCTCACCACAACAGGGTAGCAATCAGCCCCAGCATTTT. Encoded protein: CASSPQQGSNQPQHF.

The chain couples TRBV19 to TRBJ2-7; 9 bases align to TRBD1. Losses at the gene ends were 10 bases for V and 6 bases for J; bases not matched to a gene: 10. CDR1 and CDR2 from the germline V gene are LNHDA and SQIVND (reference sequence). The CDR3 runs 13 residues. DNA of the CDR3: TGTGCCACAGAGGACAGGGGTCAAAGCGAGCAGTACTTC. The encoded protein is CATEDRGQSEQYF.

This clone has just one count. V is TRBV5-1 and J is TRBJ1-2; maybe TRBD1 (5 bases). CDR3 length: 13 amino acids. CDR1 and CDR2 from the germline V gene are SGHRS and YFSETQ. V was trimmed by 2 bases and J by 8 bases, leaving 13 bases between them. CDR3 bases: TGCGCCAGCAGCTTTGACAGTTGGAACGGCTACACCTTC. It translates to CASSFDSWNGYTF.

With regard to this clone: This same CDR3 is encoded by further DNA sequences in the sample. The chain joins TRBV19 to TRBJ1-1; tentatively, D is TRBD1 (5 bases). V was pared by 7 bases and J by 4 bases, with 13 bases between. This CDR3 is 13 amino acids long. Germline V gene sequence: CDR1 LNHDA, CDR2 SQIVND (reference sequence). CDR3: CASNPGGSTEAFF. CDR3 nucleotides: TGTGCCAGTAATCCGGGGGGTTCCACTGAAGCTTTCTTT.

V gene TRBV18 combines with J gene TRBJ2-6, with D possibly being TRBD1 or TRBD2 (7 bases each). The CDR3 runs to 20 residues. V lost 6 bases and J lost 2, with 26 bases in between. Germline loops: CDR1 KGHSH, CDR2 LQKENI. CDR3 DNA: TGTGCCAGCTCCCCATCGGCGGGACAGTGGGGAGGGCCTGGGGCCAACGTCCTGACTTTC. The encoded protein is CASSPSAGQWGGPGANVLTF.

V is TRBV6-2 or TRBV6-3 and J is TRBJ2-3; no reliable D call. V shed 2 bases and J shed 0 bases, with 6 bases lying between them. Germline V gene sequence: CDR1 MNHEY, CDR2 SVGEGT. This CDR3 is built from 14 residues. CDR3 nucleotides: TGTGCCAGCAGTTACCCGGATAGCACAGATACGCAGTATTTT. Translating it yields CASSYPDSTDTQYF.

The chain employs TRBV12-3 or TRBV12-4 and TRBJ1-1, with 8 positions matching TRBD1. The CDR3 is 13 residues long. V lost 6 bases, J lost 1 base, and 1 base stayed unmatched. CDR3 nucleotides: TGTGCCAGCAGAGACAGGGGGAACACTGAAGCTTTCTTT. Amino acid sequence: CASRDRGNTEAFF.

The chain recombines TRBV9 with TRBJ2-2; D might be TRBD1 or TRBD2, each matching 5 bases. This CDR3 is built from 14 residues. Germline V gene lookup returns CDR1 SGDLS and CDR2 YYNGEE. V lost 0 bases and J 6 bases, leaving 9 bases between the germline ends. The CDR3 loop reads CASSVGSGPGELFF. Here the CDR3 DNA reads TGTGCCAGCAGCGTAGGCTCGGGGCCCGGGGAGCTGTTTTTT.

The J gene is TRBJ1-1, the V gene TRBV25-1; TRBD1 might be the D (6 bases). Germline loops: CDR1 MGHDK, CDR2 SYGVNS. With 7 bases removed from V and 0 bases from J, the gap between germline ends came to 15 bases. This CDR3 comprises 15 residues. The CDR3 bases are TGTGCCAGCACCTCCCAGGGGTCCCTGAACACTGAAGCTTTCTTT. This translates into CASTSQGSLNTEAFF.

Points on this clone: The same CDR3 can be traced to other DNA sequences in this sample. This rearrangement joins TRBV4-3 to TRBJ1-2, with D unclear. V was trimmed by 0 bases and J by 5 bases, leaving 10 bases between them. The CDR3 consists of 14 residues. Germline V gene data show CDR1 as LGHNA and CDR2 as YSLEER. The CDR3 DNA is TGCGCCAGCAGCCAAGATAGGGCAGGATATGGCTACACCTTC. Amino acids: CASSQDRAGYGYTF.

This chain links TRBV11-3 with TRBJ2-5, with 8 bases matching TRBD1. The CDR3 consists of 14 residues. V shed 5 bases, J shed 7 bases, and the junction held 9 bases outside the gene matches. Germline CDR1 SGHNT, CDR2 YENEEA. CDR3 DNA sequence: TGTGCCAGCAGCCTGGACAGGGCCGGGGGGACCCAGTACTTC. It specifies CASSLDRAGGTQYF.